The 25 T cell receptor beta chains below come from one sample, sequenced in a study of blood T cell repertoires in COVID-19. Sequencing was performed with immunoSEQ multiplex PCR; in TCRdb, only in-frame clones are kept and a portion is missing. The sample records 300,000 to 450,000 clones, about 87% being singletons. Sequenced material: peripheral blood. Receptors were obtained from a woman aged 55-69 years with COVID-19, enrolled during active disease.

The chain uses TRBV7-2 and TRBJ1-2, with a weak D call TRBD1 (5 bases). CDR1 and CDR2 (germline): SGHTA, FQGNSA. The ends were cut back, 4 bases at V and 4 bases at J, with 13 bases in the middle. The CDR3 runs to 14 residues. CDR3 nucleotides: TGTGCCAGCAGCTGGGGCGGGGAGGTCTATGGCTACACCTTC. This codes for CASSWGGEVYGYTF.

The V and J genes are TRBV2 and TRBJ2-7, with a possible D match to TRBD1 (5 bases). The CDR3 runs to 13 residues. Germline V gives CDR1 SNHLY, CDR2 FYNNEI. V lost 2 bases and J 7 bases, leaving 12 bases between the germline ends. CDR3 protein: CASSEQGSSEQYF. The CDR3, as DNA: TGTGCCAGCAGTGAACAGGGCAGCTCGGAGCAGTACTTC.

V gene TRBV5-1 combines with J gene TRBJ2-1; D may be TRBD2 (5 bases). CDR3 length: 14 residues. The V gene lost 4 bases and the J gene lost 7 bases, with 15 bases spanning the gap. Germline CDR1 reads SGHRS; CDR2 reads YFSETQ. CDR3: CASSLENRGNEQFF. Written as DNA, the CDR3 is TGCGCCAGCAGCCTCGAGAATAGAGGGAATGAGCAGTTCTTC.

V usage is TRBV7-3 and J usage is TRBJ2-1; 10 nucleotides line up with TRBD2. V was clipped by 5 bases and J by 4 bases; unmatched bases: 2. This CDR3 has 14 amino acids. CDR1 is SGHTA, CDR2 FQGTGA, per germline. The CDR3 coding sequence is TGTGCCAGCAGCGCGGGACTAGCGTACAATGAGCAGTTCTTC. Amino acid sequence: CASSAGLAYNEQFF.

This chain joins TRBV7-9 and TRBJ1-3, with D hard to call. V lost 8 bases and J lost 1, with 15 bases in between. CDR3 size: 15 residues. Germline CDR1 is SEHNR and CDR2 is FQNEAQ (reference sequence). CDR3: CASLARFSSGNTIYF. The CDR3 coding sequence is TGTGCCAGCCTTGCGAGGTTCTCATCTGGAAACACCATATATTTT.

This clone was counted between two and nine times. The chain joins TRBV4-2 to TRBJ2-2, with TRBD1 matching over 9 bases. Germline CDR1 and CDR2: LGHNA and YNFKEQ. The junction had 5 bases not matched to a gene; V was cut back by 5 bases and J by 4 bases. The CDR3 spans 15 residues. The chain's CDR3 is CASSAPTGGTGELFF. The CDR3 coding sequence is TGTGCCAGCAGCGCGCCGACAGGGGGCACCGGGGAGCTGTTTTTT.

CDR3 amino acids: CASSQDQPGGQETQYF. Written as DNA, the CDR3 is TGTGCCAGCAGCCAAGACCAACCGGGAGGGCAAGAGACCCAGTACTTC. J is TRBJ2-5 and V is TRBV3-1 (or the pseudogene TRBV3-2); 8 bases are shared with TRBD2. Losses at the gene ends were 0 bases for V and 2 bases for J; bases not matched to a gene: 5. Germline loops: CDR1 LGHDT, CDR2 YNNKEL (reference sequence). This CDR3 has 16 residues.

The V and J genes are TRBV7-8 and TRBJ1-2; D is uncertain. The germline V and J ends were trimmed by 5 bases and 2 bases, with 6 bases remaining between them. Per germline, CDR1 SGHVS and CDR2 FQNEAQ. The CDR3 runs 12 residues. CDR3 amino acids: CASSQENYGYTF. CDR3 sequence (DNA): TGTGCCAGCAGCCAGGAGAACTATGGCTACACCTTC. The full variable domain, its missing parts supplied by reference TRBV7-8 and TRBJ1-2, is GAGVSQSPRYKVAKRGQDVALRCDPISGHVSLFWYQQALGQGPEFLTYFQNEAQLDKSGLPSDRFFAERPEGSVSTLKIQRTQQEDSAVYLCASSQENYGYTFGSGTRLTVV.

The rearrangement uses TRBV4-1 and TRBJ2-6, with 8 bases identical to TRBD1. This CDR3 contains 18 residues. Germline CDR1 reads MGHRA; CDR2 reads YSYEKL. Trimming took 2 bases from V and 2 from J; bases not matched to a gene: 8. CDR3 nucleotide sequence: TGCGCCAGCAGCCAACCTAACCCAGGGGGCACTGGGGCCAACGTCCTGACTTTC. Its translation is CASSQPNPGGTGANVLTF.

J is TRBJ2-1 and V is TRBV19; 7 bases line up with TRBD1. Per the germline V gene, CDR1 is LNHDA and CDR2 is SQIVND (reference sequence). The ends lost 3 bases at V and 8 bases at J; junction bases unmatched: 10. The CDR3 runs to 15 residues. For the CDR3, the DNA is TGTGCCAGTAGTATCCCCTTGCGTACAGGGGATGAGCAGTTCTTC. Translation: CASSIPLRTGDEQFF.

V usage is TRBV5-8 and J usage is TRBJ2-5, with TRBD1 as a possible D gene (6 bases). V was clipped by 7 bases and J by 2 bases, with 33 bases between them. Germline V CDR1 and CDR2: SGHTS, YDEGEE. The CDR3 length is 20 residues. CDR3 sequence reads: CASPPLFFGRAGERQETQYF. In nucleotides, the CDR3 is TGTGCCAGCCCCCCCTTATTCTTCGGAAGGGCAGGGGAAAGACAAGAGACCCAGTACTTC.

This chain links TRBV28 with TRBJ1-1; D might be TRBD1 (6 bases). Germline CDR1 MDHEN, CDR2 SYDVKM. The CDR3 spans 15 residues. Between the trimmed V and J ends, which lost 4 bases and 4 bases, there was a span of 16 bases. The CDR3 region is CASSSPPSRGTEAFF. In DNA form, the CDR3 reads TGTGCCAGCAGTTCCCCCCCGAGCAGGGGCACTGAAGCTTTCTTT.

This clone has only one observation. This chain connects TRBV18 to TRBJ1-1; 7 nucleotides agree with TRBD1. The V segment lost 6 bases and the J segment 4 bases; nucleotides outside the gene matches: 8. In germline, CDR1 is KGHSH, CDR2 LQKENI. CDR3 length equals 14 residues. The CDR3 region has the DNA TGTGCCAGCTCCCGGATACAGGGGACCACTGAAGCTTTCTTT. It specifies CASSRIQGTTEAFF.

J is TRBJ1-2 and V is TRBV19; D is uncertain. CDR3 length: 15 amino acids. From germline, CDR1 is LNHDA and CDR2 SQIVND (reference sequence). The V end lost 2 bases, the J end lost 4 bases, and 14 bases lay between the germline ends. The CDR3 DNA reads as TGTGCCAGTAGTATAAGTTCCCCGGTTCCCTATGGCTACACCTTC. Residues: CASSISSPVPYGYTF.

This CDR3 reads CSVETGGNQPQHF. CDR3 coding DNA: TGCAGCGTTGAAACAGGGGGTAATCAGCCCCAGCATTTT. The J gene is TRBJ1-5, the V gene TRBV29-1; 8 bases match TRBD1. Trimming took 2 bases from V and 4 from J; bases not matched to a gene: 1. The CDR3 extends over 13 amino acids. Per germline, CDR1 SQVTM and CDR2 ANQGSEA.

This clone was seen only a few times. The CDR3 loop reads CASSLDWRGLTGELFF. In DNA, the CDR3 is TGTGCCAGCAGCTTAGATTGGAGGGGACTGACCGGGGAGCTGTTTTTT. The chain employs TRBV7-9 and TRBJ2-2; tentatively, D is TRBD2 (6 bases). CDR3 size: 16 residues. The germline V gene encodes CDR1 SEHNR and CDR2 FQNEAQ (reference sequence). V shed 1 base and J shed 5 bases, with 14 bases lying between them. Using reference TRBV7-9 and TRBJ2-2 for the parts outside the CDR3, the full variable domain is DTGVSQNPRHKITKRGQNVTFRCDPISEHNRLYWYRQTLGQGPEFLTYFQNEAQLEKSRLLSDRFSAERPKGSFSTLEIQRTEQGDSAMYLCASSLDWRGLTGELFFGEGSRLTVL.

The chain carries TRBV6-5 and TRBJ2-7, with D possibly being TRBD2 (6 bases). V gave up 3 bases and J gave up 6 bases, with 15 bases separating them. The CDR3 extends over 14 amino acids. Germline CDR1 is MNHEY and CDR2 is SVGAGI. The CDR3 sequence: CASSYGRRSFEQYF. The DNA of the CDR3 is TGTGCCAGCAGTTATGGGAGGAGGAGTTTCGAGCAGTACTTC.

The rearrangement joins TRBV3-1 (or the pseudogene TRBV3-2) to TRBJ2-1; 9 bases align to TRBD1. V dropped 2 bases and J dropped 8; count of bases not matched to a gene: 7. Germline V lookup: CDR1 LGHDT, CDR2 YNNKEL (reference sequence). The CDR3 contains 15 residues. CDR3 in amino acids: CASSQWATGGHEQFF. The DNA for the CDR3 is TGTGCCAGCAGCCAATGGGCGACAGGGGGGCATGAGCAGTTCTTC.

The CDR3 loop reads CASSVGQGGSPLHF. The CDR3 DNA reads TGTGCCAGCAGCGTAGGGCAGGGAGGTTCACCCCTCCACTTT. This chain links TRBV9 with TRBJ1-6; a weak D match, TRBD1 (5 bases). The CDR3 is made up of 14 amino acids. Germline assignment: CDR1 SGDLS and CDR2 YYNGEE. Deletions cut 0 bases from V and 9 bases from J, with 10 bases between.

On this clone: Other DNA variants within this sample encode the same CDR3. The V and J genes are TRBV30 and TRBJ2-3; D call uncertain. This CDR3 spans 10 amino acids. Germline V gives CDR1 GTSNPN, CDR2 SVGIG (reference sequence). The V gene lost 5 bases and the J gene lost 6 bases, with 6 bases spanning the gap. The CDR3 sequence: CAWSRDTQYF. The CDR3 DNA is TGTGCCTGGTCTAGGGATACGCAGTATTTT.

The chain combines TRBV6-5 with TRBJ1-5; maybe TRBD1 (6 bases). Trimming pared 4 bases from V and 6 bases from J, leaving 10 bases between. This CDR3 spans 13 amino acids. The germline V gene has CDR1 MNHEY and CDR2 SVGAGI. CDR3 residues: CASSFSRGQPQHF. CDR3 nucleotide sequence: TGTGCCAGCAGTTTCTCCAGGGGTCAGCCCCAGCATTTT.

The chain combines TRBV28 with TRBJ1-5; 9 bases line up with TRBD1. The J segment lost 7 bases and the V segment lost 6 bases, leaving 10 bases of the junction unmatched. CDR3 length equals 15 residues. Germline assignment: CDR1 MDHEN and CDR2 SYDVKM. The CDR3 loop is CASSLPGQGIQPQHF. The CDR3 DNA is TGTGCCAGCAGCCTACCGGGACAGGGTATCCAGCCCCAGCATTTT.

V is TRBV30 and J is TRBJ1-1; D not resolved. V was shortened by 0 bases and J by 0 bases, with 5 bases between the two germline ends. This CDR3 contains 13 residues. Germline CDR1 and CDR2: GTSNPN and SVGIG (reference sequence). The CDR3 sequence: CAWSVRLNTEAFF. The CDR3 DNA follows: TGTGCCTGGAGTGTGAGGCTGAACACTGAAGCTTTCTTT.

The V gene is TRBV4-1, the J gene TRBJ2-7; a weak D match, TRBD1 (6 bases). CDR1 MGHRA and CDR2 YSYEKL come from the germline V gene. The V and J ends lost 4 bases and 5 bases respectively, with 15 bases between them. The CDR3 consists of 14 residues. This CDR3 is CASSRGRQGNEQYF. The CDR3 nucleotides read TGCGCCAGCAGCCGGGGTCGTCAGGGGAACGAGCAGTACTTC.

V gene TRBV6-4 combines with J gene TRBJ2-1; TRBD1 matches 9 bases. The V and J ends lost 5 bases and 1 base, in that order; junction bases with no gene match: 3. The germline V gene encodes CDR1 MRHNA and CDR2 SNTAGT. There are 15 residues in the CDR3. The CDR3 region is CASSTGTGSYNEQFF. For the CDR3, the DNA is TGTGCCAGCAGTACAGGGACAGGGTCCTACAATGAGCAGTTCTTC.